Sequencing of this T cell receptor beta chain was carried out in a study of T cell repertoires in cytomegalovirus infection (dated 2019 in TCRdb). Study-level background: Donor HLA type was relevant to the analysis, as public TCR beta signatures indicated carriage of CMV infection together with the matching HLA type. Here is what the overall study found, with its caveats: In both this cohort and an independent approximately 350-donor cohort, the cumulative frequency of public TCR beta family members distinguished carriers of CMV infection plus the relevant HLA type. The ex vivo response was dominated by HLA-C-restricted CMV-specific TCR beta clonotypes, and the single most frequent clonotype in two of eight donors was supplied by these HLA-C-restricted clonotypes.

On this clonotype: Its antigen is currently not known. No much larger clonotype is one base removed from it; base qualities were not supplied.

The sequencing machine was an Illumina HiSeq 1500. Using fastp trimming at Q25 and MiXCR clonotype assembly, TCRdb reanalyzed the public sequencing data and kept in-frame beta chains. Here each entry gathers all rows of one CDR3 protein and keeps the most common genes and DNA. Across this sample there are around 530,000 distinct CDR3 sequences, with more than 20% seen only once. The ten largest clones represent under 15% of the sample. In the germline V gene, CDR1 corresponds to MGHRA and CDR2 to YSYEKL. The CDR3 goes from the cysteine to the phenylalanine over 15 residues. The only DNA kept is the CDR3, 45 bases in frame from the first base. Trimmed from V: 0 bases; trimmed from J: 4 bases; junction bases lacking a gene match: 5.

Sequencing was carried out using PBMCs. This TCR was recovered from a human donor in good health (CMV status not recorded). Some clones in this sample may be carry-over from other donors' samples. The chain uses TRBV4-1 and TRBJ2-5, and TRBD2 matches 7 of the central bases. The sequenced DNA: TGCGCCAGCAGCCAAGATTTTGGCGGGGGAGAGACCCAGTACTTC. It specifies CASSQDFGGGETQYF.